This T cell receptor (beta chain) was identified in a study of blood T cell repertoires in COVID-19. Per germline, CDR1 LNHNV and CDR2 YYDKDF (reference sequence). Trimming took 1 base from V and 2 from J, leaving 9 bases between them. The CDR3 consists of 14 residues. Profiled with immunoSEQ multiplex PCR; TCRdb holds only in-frame clones, not every one. Among 150,000 to 200,000 clones, around 80% were seen once, and the ten largest hold approximately 11%. The chain is built from TRBV15 and TRBJ2-7; D is uncertain. The material sequenced was peripheral blood. This receptor was taken from a man in his sixties with active or convalescent COVID-19. The CDR3 sequence is CATSRGGVTYEQYF. CDR3 in DNA: TGTGCCACCAGCAGAGGTGGAGTCACCTACGAGCAGTACTTC.